This record concerns one T cell receptor beta chain sequence. Antigen: not known. The PCR used 60 Vbeta and 13 Jbeta primers. Clones were sequenced by immunoSEQ multiplex PCR, and TCRdb holds only the in-frame ones, with some missing. Among around 60,000 clones listed, about 84% were seen once. The sample is drawn from a study of cytomegalovirus exposure and HLA in healthy donors. Study background: One earlier analysis, a look at 150 million to 200 million T cells, found approximately 120 million unique TCR beta sequences. Study-wide results and caveats: Apparent HLA restriction characterized most CMV-associated TCR beta chains in a later analysis. TCR beta V- and J-gene trimming was later associated with a missense DCLRE1C variant.

The CDR3 length is 14 residues. CDR1 MNHEY and CDR2 SVGAGI come from the germline V gene. The ends were cut back, 0 bases at V and 6 bases at J, with 11 bases in the middle. This cohort consisted of healthy bone marrow donors. The sequence derives from a male donor in good health and CMV-seronegative. The chain is built from TRBV6-5 and TRBJ1-2; unclear D gene. Sample: PBMCs. The CDR3 sequence: CASSYSRGRDGYTF. The DNA of the CDR3 is TGTGCCAGCAGTTACTCGAGAGGGCGGGATGGCTACACCTTC.